Below, 27 T cell receptor beta chains from the same sample are listed, as sequenced in a study of cytomegalovirus exposure and HLA in healthy donors. PCR used 60 Vbeta primers and 13 Jbeta primers. Sequenced by immunoSEQ multiplex PCR; TCRdb stores in-frame clones only, minus some. The repertoire holds some 130,000 clones, with roughly 62% as singletons. Material: PBMCs. These receptor sequences come from a man between 25 and 39 years old in good health and CMV-seropositive.

Turning to this clone: One end of the junction does not line up with germline, which may come from a read error. The chain links TRBV5-6 to TRBJ2-7, with 11 bases that match TRBD2. The length of the CDR3 is 14 residues. Germline V gene lookup returns CDR1 SGHDT and CDR2 YYEEEE. The CDR3 sequence: CASGLAGGPQEQYF. CDR3 sequence (DNA): TGTGCCAGCGGCTTAGCGGGAGGGCCACAGGAGCAGTACTTC.

The chain joins TRBV29-1 to TRBJ2-2, with 10 bases matching TRBD1. The length of the CDR3 is 15 residues. CDR1 is SQVTM and CDR2 is ANQGSEA in the germline V gene. The J segment lost 3 bases and the V segment lost 5 bases, leaving 6 bases of the junction unmatched. DNA of the CDR3: TGCAGCGTTTCGGTGACAGGGGGCTACACCGGGGAGCTGTTTTTT. Amino acid sequence: CSVSVTGGYTGELFF.

This sequence joins TRBV5-1 and TRBJ1-1; the D is unclear. The V end was cut by 5 bases, the J end by 2 bases, with 13 bases between. Germline V lookup: CDR1 SGHRS, CDR2 YFSETQ. The CDR3 runs to 14 residues. The CDR3 loop reads CASSYGGPNTEAFF. CDR3 in DNA: TGCGCCAGCAGTTACGGAGGGCCAAACACTGAAGCTTTCTTT.

V gene TRBV2 combines with J gene TRBJ2-3, with 12 bases aligning to TRBD2. The CDR3 is 14 residues long. Germline trimming cut 6 bases from V and 6 bases from J; bases unmatched to any gene: 4. The germline V gene has CDR1 SNHLY and CDR2 FYNNEI. CDR3: CASRWTSGIDTQYF. DNA for the CDR3: TGTGCCAGCAGGTGGACTAGCGGGATTGATACGCAGTATTTT. The whole variable domain, filled in from reference TRBV2 and TRBJ2-3, reads EPEVTQTPSHQVTQMGQEVILRCVPISNHLYFYWYRQILGQKVEFLVSFYNNEISEKSEIFDDQFSVERPDGSNFTLKIRSTKLEDSAMYFCASRWTSGIDTQYFGPGTRLTVL.

The J gene is TRBJ1-5, the V gene TRBV9; D remains unclear. Per germline, CDR1 SGDLS and CDR2 YYNGEE. With 0 bases removed from V and 3 bases from J, the gap between germline ends came to 10 bases. This CDR3 region has 15 residues. CDR3 amino acids: CASSVGGQDNQPQHF. The DNA for the CDR3 is TGTGCCAGCAGCGTAGGTGGGCAGGACAATCAGCCCCAGCATTTT.

The J gene is TRBJ2-2, the V gene TRBV25-1; D possibly corresponds to TRBD2 (6 bases). The CDR3 has 15 residues. The V and J ends lost 8 bases and 0 bases respectively, with 13 bases between them. Germline CDR1 reads MGHDK; CDR2 reads SYGVNS. CDR3 bases: TGTGCCAGCGCAGAATGGGGGGCGAACACCGGGGAGCTGTTTTTT. Residues: CASAEWGANTGELFF.

The table lists this clone with a few counts. This same CDR3 is encoded by further DNA sequences in the sample. The chain combines TRBV5-1 with TRBJ2-2; 11 bases are a match to TRBD2. The CDR3 consists of 16 residues. Per germline, CDR1 SGHRS and CDR2 YFSETQ. Trimming removed 3 bases from V and 5 bases from J; junction bases left unmatched: 6. CDR3 bases: TGCGCCAGCAGCTGGGGTCCTAGCGGGAGGACCGGGGAGCTGTTTTTT. Residues: CASSWGPSGRTGELFF.

This clone appeared a single time. The gene calls are TRBV6-1 and TRBJ1-4; D unresolved. Trimming left V 0 bases short and J 15 bases short, with 17 bases between. The CDR3 loop spans 14 amino acids. Germline CDR1 and CDR2: MNHNS and SASEGT. The CDR3 DNA reads TGTGCCAGCAGTGAAGCGCCAAACACCGGGTCCGTGTTTTTT. It encodes CASSEAPNTGSVFF.

This clone ranks as medium-sized. This chain uses TRBV4-3 with TRBJ2-1, with no clear D. This CDR3 is built from 15 residues. Germline CDR1 and CDR2: LGHNA and YSLEER. The V end lost 4 bases, the J end lost 3 bases, and 13 bases lay between the germline ends. The DNA for the CDR3 is TGCGCCAGCAGCCGAAGCGCCGACGGCTACAATGAGCAGTTCTTC. Translation: CASSRSADGYNEQFF.

The chain links TRBV29-1 to TRBJ2-6, with TRBD2 matching over 7 bases. CDR3 length equals 15 residues. With 6 bases clipped from V and 1 base from J, the junction kept 6 bases outside the gene matches. Germline lookup yields CDR1 SQVTM and CDR2 ANQGSEA. The CDR3 reads CSVGPGRSGANVLTF. As DNA, the CDR3 is TGCAGCGTGGGTCCCGGGAGGTCTGGGGCCAACGTCCTGACTTTC.

The rearrangement joins TRBV7-3 to TRBJ1-1, with D perhaps matching TRBD1 (5 bases). Germline CDR1 is SGHTA and CDR2 is FQGTGA. Trimming removed 0 bases at V and 1 base at J, with 6 bases between. The CDR3 has 14 residues. The CDR3 region has the DNA TGTGCCAGCAGCTTAACGCAGGGGAACACTGAAGCTTTCTTT. Its translation is CASSLTQGNTEAFF.

The chain has TRBV2 and TRBJ2-7, with 8 positions matching TRBD1. The germline gives CDR1 SNHLY, CDR2 FYNNEI. V dropped 4 bases and J dropped 7; count of bases not matched to a gene: 6. The CDR3 length is 13 residues. CDR3 sequence (DNA): TGTGCCAGCAGTGCCGGGACAGGCTATGAGCAGTACTTC. Translation: CASSAGTGYEQYF.

The chain links TRBV5-4 to TRBJ2-5; D unresolved. The J call is uncertain, as TRBJ2-7 better fits the DNA end. Germline CDR1 is SGHNT and CDR2 is YYREEE (reference sequence). The CDR3 sequence is 14 residues long. CDR3 DNA sequence: TGTGCCAGCAGCTTGGATGTGCTTGGGCGCGAGCAGTACTTC. Its protein is CASSLDVLGREQYF.

The rearrangement links TRBV18 to TRBJ2-5, with 11 bases that match TRBD2. This CDR3 has 16 residues. CDR1 and CDR2 from the germline V gene are KGHSH and LQKENI. J lost 5 bases, V lost 6 bases, and 11 bases had no gene match. DNA for the CDR3: TGTGCCAGCTCGCGTCTCACTAGCGGGAGTGGGGAGACCCAGTACTTC. Translated, it gives CASSRLTSGSGETQYF. The full variable domain, completed using reference TRBV18 and TRBJ2-5, is NAGVMQNPRHLVRRRGQEARLRCSPMKGHSHVYWYRQLPEEGLKFMVYLQKENIIDESGMPKERFSAEFPKEGPSILRIQQVVRGDSAAYFCASSRLTSGSGETQYFGPGTRLLVL.

The V and J genes are TRBV30 and TRBJ1-2; D is perhaps TRBD1 (5 bases). The CDR3 extends over 13 amino acids. Germline lookup yields CDR1 GTSNPN and CDR2 SVGIG (reference sequence). V dropped 0 bases and J dropped 8 bases, with 13 bases sitting between them. As DNA, the CDR3 is TGTGCCTGGAGTGTGGTCAGGGAAGGGGGCTACACCTTC. Protein: CAWSVVREGGYTF. Drawing the rest from reference TRBV30 and TRBJ1-2, the complete variable domain is SQTIHQWPATLVQPVGSPLSLECTVEGTSNPNLYWYRQAAGRGLQLLFYSVGIGQISSEVPQNLSASRPQDRQFILSSKKLLLSDSGFYLCAWSVVREGGYTFGSGTRLTVV.

This sequence joins TRBV28 and TRBJ2-1, with D maybe TRBD2 (6 bases). This CDR3 has 14 residues. The germline V and J ends were trimmed by 3 bases and 4 bases, with 10 bases remaining between them. Germline CDR1 MDHEN, CDR2 SYDVKM. The CDR3 loop is CASSFQDYYNEQFF. The CDR3 DNA reads as TGTGCCAGCAGTTTCCAGGACTATTACAATGAGCAGTTCTTC.

This chain joins TRBV5-1 and TRBJ1-2, with TRBD1 matching over 7 bases. J was trimmed by 5 bases and V by 3 bases; bases with no gene match: 7. Looked up from germline, CDR1 is SGHRS and CDR2 is YFSETQ. The length of the CDR3 is 14 residues. CDR3 bases: TGCGCCAGCAGCTGGACAGGTTATGGATATGGCTACACCTTC. It codes for CASSWTGYGYGYTF.

The chain has TRBV19 and TRBJ2-5; TRBD1 matches 9 bases. Trimming took 4 bases from V and 5 from J; bases not matched to a gene: 5. In germline, CDR1 is LNHDA, CDR2 SQIVND (reference sequence). The CDR3 runs to 14 residues. CDR3 protein: CASSTSTGGETQYF. CDR3 coding DNA: TGTGCCAGTAGTACCTCGACAGGGGGGGAGACCCAGTACTTC.

The rearrangement uses TRBV29-1 and TRBJ2-1, with 10 bases fitting TRBD1. This CDR3 contains 12 residues. V lost 6 bases, J lost 7 bases, and 3 bases stayed unmatched. Germline assignment: CDR1 SQVTM and CDR2 ANQGSEA. CDR3 DNA: TGCAGCGTAGGGACAGGGGAAAATGAGCAGTTCTTC. Protein sequence: CSVGTGENEQFF.

The chain is built from TRBV7-2 and TRBJ2-1; 10 bases map to TRBD2. V shed 5 bases and J 7 bases; nucleotides not matched to a gene: 5. The CDR3 is made up of 14 amino acids. Germline-derived CDR1 and CDR2 are SGHTA and FQGNSA. This chain's CDR3 is CASSPQTSGNEQFF. In DNA form, the CDR3 reads TGTGCCAGCAGCCCCCAGACTAGCGGGAATGAGCAGTTCTTC.

This sequence joins TRBV19 and TRBJ2-7; a weak D match, TRBD2 (6 bases). CDR1 is LNHDA and CDR2 is SQIVND in the germline V gene (reference sequence). With 1 base removed from V and 4 bases from J, the gap between germline ends came to 17 bases. The CDR3 runs 16 residues. Here the CDR3 reads CASSIAGEQGTYEQYF. The CDR3 region has the DNA TGTGCCAGTAGTATAGCGGGGGAGCAGGGAACTTACGAGCAGTACTTC.

The rearrangement links TRBV7-2 to TRBJ1-2, with TRBD1 identical over 8 bases. Unmatched junction bases numbered 9, after V lost 1 base and J lost 2 bases. This CDR3 spans 17 amino acids. The germline gives CDR1 SGHTA, CDR2 FQGNSA. The DNA of the CDR3 is TGTGCCAGCAGCTTAGAGGAGGGACAGGCCCCCAACTATGGCTACACCTTC. As protein: CASSLEEGQAPNYGYTF.

This chain joins TRBV15 and TRBJ2-3; a weak D match, TRBD2 (5 bases). Germline V CDR1 and CDR2: LNHNV, YYDKDF (reference sequence). The CDR3 has 15 amino acids. The V end lost 1 base, the J end lost 7 bases, and 15 bases lay between the germline ends. Here the CDR3 DNA reads TGTGCCACCAGCAGAGGGGATAGTGCCGGGAATACGCAGTATTTT. The encoded protein is CATSRGDSAGNTQYF.

The chain employs TRBV2 and TRBJ2-1; perhaps TRBD2 as D (5 bases). The CDR3 totals 15 residues. Germline loops: CDR1 SNHLY, CDR2 FYNNEI. The V end lost 4 bases, the J end lost 9 bases, and 19 bases lay between the germline ends. The DNA of the CDR3 is TGTGCCAGCAGTGTAGCCGGGCGGACTTCGGGTGAGCAGTTCTTC. It yields the protein CASSVAGRTSGEQFF.

CDR3 sequence: CASSLQGVGGYTF. As DNA, the CDR3 is TGTGCCAGCAGCCTGCAGGGGGTTGGTGGCTACACCTTC. The V and J genes are TRBV5-5 and TRBJ1-2; 7 nucleotides agree with TRBD1. From germline, CDR1 is SGHKS and CDR2 YYEKEE (reference sequence). CDR3 length equals 13 residues. Unmatched junction bases numbered 7, after V lost 4 bases and J lost 7 bases.

This clone was observed a few times. This chain joins TRBV6-1 and TRBJ1-2, with 12 bases that match TRBD1. J was trimmed by 5 bases and V by 0 bases; bases with no gene match: 10. Germline V gene sequence: CDR1 MNHNS, CDR2 SASEGT. This CDR3 contains 18 residues. Written as DNA, the CDR3 is TGTGCCAGCAGTGAAGCGATGGGACAGGGGGCAAGGGGATATGGCTACACCTTC. It encodes CASSEAMGQGARGYGYTF.

This chain joins TRBV20-1 and TRBJ1-2; unclear D gene. The CDR3 sequence is 10 residues long. V was trimmed by 3 bases and J by 8 bases, leaving 7 bases between them. CDR1 DFQATT and CDR2 SNEGSKA come from the germline V gene (reference sequence). This chain's CDR3 is CSASAVGYTF. CDR3 sequence (DNA): TGCAGTGCTAGTGCGGTCGGCTACACCTTC.